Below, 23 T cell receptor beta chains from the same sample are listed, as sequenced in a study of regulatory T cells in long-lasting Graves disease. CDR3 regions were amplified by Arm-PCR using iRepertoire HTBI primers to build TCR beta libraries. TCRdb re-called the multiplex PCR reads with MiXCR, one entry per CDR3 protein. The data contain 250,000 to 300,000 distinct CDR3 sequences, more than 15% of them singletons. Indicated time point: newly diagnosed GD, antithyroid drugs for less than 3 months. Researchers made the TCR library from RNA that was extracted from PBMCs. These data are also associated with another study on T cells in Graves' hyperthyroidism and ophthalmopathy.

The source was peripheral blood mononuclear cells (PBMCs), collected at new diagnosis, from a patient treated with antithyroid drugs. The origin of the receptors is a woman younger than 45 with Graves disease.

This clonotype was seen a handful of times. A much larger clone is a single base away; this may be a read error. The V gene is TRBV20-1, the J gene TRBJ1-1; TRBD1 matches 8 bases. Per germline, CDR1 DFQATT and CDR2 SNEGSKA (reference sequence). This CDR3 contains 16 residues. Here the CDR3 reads CSATSRGRPKNTEASF. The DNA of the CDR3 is TGCAGTGCGACCTCCAGGGGGCGCCCGAAGAACACTGAAGCTTCCTTT.

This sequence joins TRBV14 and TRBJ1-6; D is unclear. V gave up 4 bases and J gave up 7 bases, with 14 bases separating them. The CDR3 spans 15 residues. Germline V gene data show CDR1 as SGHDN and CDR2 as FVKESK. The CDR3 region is CASSPFGGINSPLHF. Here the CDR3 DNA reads TGTGCCAGCAGCCCCTTCGGAGGGATCAATTCACCCCTCCACTTT. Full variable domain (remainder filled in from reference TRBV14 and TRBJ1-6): EAGVTQFPSHSVIEKGQTVTLRCDPISGHDNLYWYRRVMGKEIKFLLHFVKESKQDESGMPNNRFLAERTGGTYSTLKVQPAELEDSGVYFCASSPFGGINSPLHFGNGTRLTVT.

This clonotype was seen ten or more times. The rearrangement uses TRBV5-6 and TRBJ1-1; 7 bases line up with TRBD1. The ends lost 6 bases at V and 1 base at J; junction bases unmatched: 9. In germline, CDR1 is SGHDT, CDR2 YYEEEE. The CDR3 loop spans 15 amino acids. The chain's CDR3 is CASILQGYENTEAFF. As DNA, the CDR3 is TGTGCCAGCATATTACAGGGGTATGAGAACACTGAAGCTTTCTTT.

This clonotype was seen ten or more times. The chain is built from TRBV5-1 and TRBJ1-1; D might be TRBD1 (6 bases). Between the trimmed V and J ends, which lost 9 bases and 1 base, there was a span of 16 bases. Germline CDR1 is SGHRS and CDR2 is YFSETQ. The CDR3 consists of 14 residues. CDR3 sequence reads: CATHTGTSNTEAFF. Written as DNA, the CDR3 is TGCGCCACCCACACCGGGACATCGAACACTGAAGCTTTCTTT.

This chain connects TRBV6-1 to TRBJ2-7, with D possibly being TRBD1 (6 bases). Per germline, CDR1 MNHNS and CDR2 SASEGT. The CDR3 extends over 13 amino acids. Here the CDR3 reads CVTTRDKNYEQYF. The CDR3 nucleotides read TGTGTCACCACCCGGGACAAAAACTACGAGCAGTACTTC.

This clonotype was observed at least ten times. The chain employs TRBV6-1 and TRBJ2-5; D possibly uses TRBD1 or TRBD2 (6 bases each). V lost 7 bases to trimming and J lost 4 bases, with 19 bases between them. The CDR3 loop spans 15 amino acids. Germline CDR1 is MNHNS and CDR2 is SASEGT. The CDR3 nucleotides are TGTGCCAGCACCGCTTCCGGGGGCCCACGAGAGACCCAGTACTTC. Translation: CASTASGGPRETQYF.

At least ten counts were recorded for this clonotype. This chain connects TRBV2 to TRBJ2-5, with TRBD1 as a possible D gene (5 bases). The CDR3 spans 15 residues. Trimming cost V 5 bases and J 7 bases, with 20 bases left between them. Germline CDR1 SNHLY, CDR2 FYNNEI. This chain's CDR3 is CASSLDSAVNPTQYF. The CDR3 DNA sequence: TGTGCCAGCAGTTTAGACAGTGCGGTAAACCCGACCCAGTACTTC. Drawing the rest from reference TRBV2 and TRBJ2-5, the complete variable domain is EPEVTQTPSHQVTQMGQEVILRCVPISNHLYFYWYRQILGQKVEFLVSFYNNEISEKSEIFDDQFSVERPDGSNFTLKIRSTKLEDSAMYFCASSLDSAVNPTQYFGPGTRLLVL.

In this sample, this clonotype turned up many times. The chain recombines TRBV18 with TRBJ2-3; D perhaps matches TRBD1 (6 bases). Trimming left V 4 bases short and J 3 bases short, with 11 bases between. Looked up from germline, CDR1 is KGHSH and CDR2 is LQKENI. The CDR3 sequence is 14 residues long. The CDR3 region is CASSLQRGTDTQYF. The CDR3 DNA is TGTGCCAGCTCACTGCAAAGGGGGACAGATACGCAGTATTTT. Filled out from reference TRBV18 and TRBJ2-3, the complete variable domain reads NAGVMQNPRHLVRRRGQEARLRCSPMKGHSHVYWYRQLPEEGLKFMVYLQKENIIDESGMPKERFSAEFPKEGPSILRIQQVVRGDSAAYFCASSLQRGTDTQYFGPGTRLTVL.

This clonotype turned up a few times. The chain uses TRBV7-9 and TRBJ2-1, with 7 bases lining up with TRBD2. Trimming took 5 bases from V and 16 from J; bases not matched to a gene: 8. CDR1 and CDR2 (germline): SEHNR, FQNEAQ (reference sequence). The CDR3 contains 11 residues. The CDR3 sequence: CASSPRGDLFF. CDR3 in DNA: TGTGCCAGCAGCCCCCGGGGGGATTTATTCTTC.

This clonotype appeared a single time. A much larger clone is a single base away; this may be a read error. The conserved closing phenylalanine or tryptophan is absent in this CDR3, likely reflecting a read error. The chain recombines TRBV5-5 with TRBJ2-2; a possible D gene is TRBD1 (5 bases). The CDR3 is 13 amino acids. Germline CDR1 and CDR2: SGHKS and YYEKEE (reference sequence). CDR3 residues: CASSQGISGELFL. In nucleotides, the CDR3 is TGCGCCAGCAGCCAGGGTATTTCCGGGGAGCTGTTTCTT.

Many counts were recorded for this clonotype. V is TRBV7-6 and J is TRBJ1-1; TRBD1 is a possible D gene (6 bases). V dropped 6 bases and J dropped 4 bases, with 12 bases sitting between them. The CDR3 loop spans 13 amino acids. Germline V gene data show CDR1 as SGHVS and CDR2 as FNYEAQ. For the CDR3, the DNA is TGTGCCAGCAGTAGGGGGACCCGCACTGAAGCTTTCTTT. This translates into CASSRGTRTEAFF.

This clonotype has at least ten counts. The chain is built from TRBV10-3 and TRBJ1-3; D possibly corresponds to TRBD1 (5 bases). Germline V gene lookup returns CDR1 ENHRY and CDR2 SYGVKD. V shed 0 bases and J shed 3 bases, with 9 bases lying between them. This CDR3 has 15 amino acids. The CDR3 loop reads CAISESRGGGNTIYF. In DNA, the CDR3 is TGTGCCATCAGTGAGTCGCGGGGGGGTGGAAACACCATATATTTT.

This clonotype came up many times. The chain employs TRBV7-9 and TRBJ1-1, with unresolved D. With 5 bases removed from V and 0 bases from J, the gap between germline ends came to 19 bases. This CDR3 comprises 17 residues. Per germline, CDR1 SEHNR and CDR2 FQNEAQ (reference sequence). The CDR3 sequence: CASSLNGWRAMNTEAFF. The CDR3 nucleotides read TGTGCCAGCAGCCTCAACGGTTGGCGGGCGATGAACACTGAAGCTTTCTTT.

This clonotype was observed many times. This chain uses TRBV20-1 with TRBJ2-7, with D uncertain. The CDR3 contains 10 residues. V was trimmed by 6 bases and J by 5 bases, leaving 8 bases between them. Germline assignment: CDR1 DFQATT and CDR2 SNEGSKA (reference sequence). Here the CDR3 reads CSAVRNEQYF. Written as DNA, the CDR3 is TGCAGTGCGGTCCGCAACGAGCAGTACTTC.

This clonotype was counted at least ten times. The CDR3 protein is CASSQRRGSDTQYF. CDR3 DNA sequence: TGTGCCAGCAGCCAAAGGAGGGGTTCGGATACGCAGTATTTT. The rearrangement uses TRBV7-2 and TRBJ2-3; possible D gene TRBD2, 6 bases. Germline V gene data show CDR1 as SGHTA and CDR2 as FQGNSA. The CDR3 is 14 residues long. Between the trimmed V and J ends, which lost 5 bases and 6 bases, there was a span of 15 bases.

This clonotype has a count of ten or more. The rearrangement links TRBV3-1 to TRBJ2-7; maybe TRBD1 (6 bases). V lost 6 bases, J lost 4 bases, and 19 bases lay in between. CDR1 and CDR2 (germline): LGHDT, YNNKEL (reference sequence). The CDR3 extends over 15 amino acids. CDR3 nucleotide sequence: TGTGCCAGCAGTCCTCCGGACAGAGCGATTTACGAGCAGTACTTC. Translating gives CASSPPDRAIYEQYF.

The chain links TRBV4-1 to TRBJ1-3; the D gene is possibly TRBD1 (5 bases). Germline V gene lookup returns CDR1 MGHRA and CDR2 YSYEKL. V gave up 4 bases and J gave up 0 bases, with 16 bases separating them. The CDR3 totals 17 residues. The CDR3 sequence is CASSRRRDGGSGNTIYF. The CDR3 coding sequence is TGCGCCAGCAGCCGCCGCCGGGACGGCGGCTCTGGAAACACCATATATTTT.

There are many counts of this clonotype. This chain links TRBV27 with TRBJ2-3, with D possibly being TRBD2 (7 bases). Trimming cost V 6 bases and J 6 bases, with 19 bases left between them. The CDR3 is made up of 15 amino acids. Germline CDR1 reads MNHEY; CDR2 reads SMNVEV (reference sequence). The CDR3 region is CASSQGTTGSDTQYF. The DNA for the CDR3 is TGTGCCAGCAGCCAAGGGACTACAGGGTCGGATACGCAGTATTTT.

The CDR3 region has the DNA TGTGCCAGCAGTTTATACCCTGACAGGACCTACGAGCAGTACTTC. It is translated as CASSLYPDRTYEQYF. The V call is TRBV28, the J call TRBJ2-7, with D possibly being TRBD1 (6 bases). This CDR3 has 15 residues. V gave up 1 base and J gave up 2 bases, with 12 bases separating them. Germline V gene data show CDR1 as MDHEN and CDR2 as SYDVKM.

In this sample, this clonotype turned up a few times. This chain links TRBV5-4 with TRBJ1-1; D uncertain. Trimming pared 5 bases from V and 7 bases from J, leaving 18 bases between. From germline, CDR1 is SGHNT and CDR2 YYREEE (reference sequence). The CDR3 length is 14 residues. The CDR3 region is CASSSPPPGGEAFF. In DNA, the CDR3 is TGTGCCAGCAGTTCCCCTCCCCCGGGTGGTGAAGCTTTCTTT.

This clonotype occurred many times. The DNA for the CDR3 is TGCGCCAGCAGCTTGAACCGGGGCTATGGCTACACCTTC. Protein sequence: CASSLNRGYGYTF. The rearrangement links TRBV5-1 to TRBJ1-2; D call uncertain. Trimming pared 1 base from V and 4 bases from J, leaving 8 bases between. Per germline, CDR1 SGHRS and CDR2 YFSETQ. The CDR3 covers 13 residues.

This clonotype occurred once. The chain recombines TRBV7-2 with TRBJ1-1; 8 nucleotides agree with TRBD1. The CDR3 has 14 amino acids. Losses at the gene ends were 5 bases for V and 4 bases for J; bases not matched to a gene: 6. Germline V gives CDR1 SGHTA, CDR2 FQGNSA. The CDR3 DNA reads TGTGCCAGCAGCACGTGGACAGGGACCACTGAAGCTTTCTTT. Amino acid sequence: CASSTWTGTTEAFF. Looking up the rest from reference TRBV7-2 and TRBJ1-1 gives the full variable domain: GAGVSQSPSNKVTEKGKDVELRCDPISGHTALYWYRQSLGQGLEFLIYFQGNSAPDKSGLPSDRFSAERTGGSVSTLTIQRTQQEDSAVYLCASSTWTGTTEAFFGQGTRLTVV.

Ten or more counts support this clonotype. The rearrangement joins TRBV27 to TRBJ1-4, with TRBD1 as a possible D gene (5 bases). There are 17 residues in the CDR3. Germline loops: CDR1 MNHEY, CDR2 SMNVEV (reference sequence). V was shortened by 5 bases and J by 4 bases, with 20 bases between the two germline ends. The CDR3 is CASSPDRGEINNEKLFF. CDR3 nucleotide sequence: TGTGCCAGCAGTCCGGATCGGGGGGAGATCAATAATGAAAAACTGTTTTTT.